This T cell receptor (beta chain) was captured in a study of cytomegalovirus exposure and HLA in healthy donors (TCRdb year 2017). In terms of the full investigation: An earlier analysis of some 600 of the donors reported 276 Gb of sequence data and 117 million unique TCR beta sequences obtained from roughly 170 million T cells. Around 320 gigabases of sequencing data and 70 million to 100 million unique TCR sequences were included in an early release covering roughly 600 HLA-typed donors. The genetic ancestry cluster associated with self-reported Caucasian donors included roughly four fifths of the roughly 390 genotyped donors. The study aimed to test whether cataloging public T cell receptors could reveal signatures of past pathogen exposure. The study used immunosequencing to profile the T cell repertoires of several hundred subjects and linked those repertoires to cytomegalovirus serostatus. Besides the first cohort of around 700 subjects, a separate validation cohort made up of 120 different subjects was used. To predict cytomegalovirus infection status, the study brought together high-throughput TCR immunosequencing, statistical association of individual TCRs with disease status, and machine learning. A later analysis re-analyzed previously published TCR beta repertoires from 666 donors and added high-resolution HLA genotyping to study TCR occurrence patterns. The later analysis used no new phenotypic data to find candidate immune exposures, relying instead on TCR beta sequences and their occurrence across donors. An earlier analysis of 587 of the donors used high-throughput TCR beta sequencing to judge whether each TCR beta V gene segment behaved as functional or pseudogenic. Donor age, sex, ethnicity and CMV serostatus were collected together with the repertoire data. A later genetic analysis used genome-wide SNP genotypes for about three fifths of the roughly 700 donors, treating that subset as a discovery cohort. Every discovery cohort repertoire had been produced on one sequencing platform. Class I and class II HLA loci were covered by the typing at four-digit resolution. The number of typed donors differed by locus: roughly 620-630 for A, B, C, DRB1 and DQB1; some 500 for DQA1; about 600 for DPA1; and roughly 490 for DPB1. A handful of DR-DQ haplotypes were handled as single units for association and clustering because linkage in the cohort was strong. Among about 390 genotyped donors of the cohort, an average of about 240,000 unique TCR beta nucleotide sequences were sequenced per donor, roughly a sixth of them non-productive.

As concerns this clone: Its target antigen remains unknown.

Libraries came from the immunoSEQ multiplex PCR assay. For the multiplex PCR, a mixture combining 60 forward primers for TCR Vbeta segments and 13 reverse primers for TCR Jbeta segments was used. The CDR3 region of rearranged TCR beta genes was amplified from genomic DNA by a multiplex PCR assay. The amplified TCR beta libraries were sequenced on the Illumina HiSeq System as 87-base-pair reads. In the authors' own workflow: Across the 640 or so repertoires, a later analysis counted roughly 77 million unique TCR beta chains, 9 million to 14 million of which were shared by at least two donors. To remove PCR and sequencing errors, raw reads were error-corrected and collapsed into unique sequences using a nearest-neighbor algorithm that merged closely related sequences. V, D and J gene segments were assigned by aligning CDR3 sequences to IMGT reference sequences. For a sequence to be retained, a match of at least six nucleotides was required to both a V gene segment and a J gene segment. Rearrangements were classified as productive when the CDR3 lacked stop codons and remained in frame with V and J, and all other rearrangements were classified as non-productive. Following IMGT convention, CDR3 was defined as the stretch from the second conserved V-encoded cysteine to the conserved J-encoded phenylalanine. The earlier analysis of fewer than 700 of the donors excluded sequences that lacked an unambiguous match to a single V gene segment. An earlier analysis of over 450 of the donors classified V segments as functional when productive rearrangements were above 56.7% and as segregating when the standard deviation between donors was above 5%. A statistical classification framework was built for diagnosing cytomegalovirus status from the catalog of TCR beta chain sequences. V and J gene assignment, in a later analysis, came from comparing TCR nucleotide sequences with IMGT/GENE-DB human TR gene sequences. In a later analysis, CDR3 sequences and most-parsimonious VDJ recombination scenarios were assigned using the TCRdist pipeline. In a later analysis, each TCR beta chain was defined by its CDR3 amino acid sequence together with its V-gene family, and reads without a unique V-gene family were excluded. In a later analysis, 450 to 600 highly shared, low-generation-probability nucleotide sequences were removed to address suspected cross-contamination and a sequencing artifact. For each public chain, a later analysis derived a clonal expansion index from normalized ranks of inferred template counts within each repertoire. Generation probabilities in a later analysis came from a VDJ recombination model fitted to out-of-frame rearrangements, and those results were checked against IGoR. In a later analysis, TCR-TCR, TCR-HLA and TCR-CMV co-occurrence was scored with hypergeometric tests, and a repertoire-size bias correction was applied to TCR pairs. A later analysis estimated false discovery rates by permuting HLA or CMV assignments 20 times. In a later analysis, co-occurring TCRs were grouped with DBSCAN, and TCRdist sequence similarity was added when clustering was performed within HLA-allele-positive subsets. Repertoires with fewer than 30,000 or more than 120,000 public chains were left out of co-occurrence clustering, as were five repertoires with anomalous nucleotide sharing. TCRdb retrieved this table from immuneACCESS and kept in-frame rearrangements only. Not all clones are present; in checked studies, unresolved V genes account for under half, and no reason is known for the remainder. D and trimming were read from the DNA, whereas the V and J calls and clone size are those reported in that table. The sample table holds under 200,000 clones. Less than 0.95% of the sample goes to the ten largest clones.

There are 15 amino acids in the CDR3, from cysteine to phenylalanine inclusive. Kept here is only the CDR3 DNA, which spans 45 bases and is read in frame from base 1. CDR1 SEHNR and CDR2 FQNEAQ are derived from the germline V gene (reference sequence). V loses 2 bases, J loses 2 bases, and the germline ends lie 11 bases apart. The study at large found these results: The classifier was reported to diagnose cytomegalovirus status with high specificity and sensitivity in both the original cohort and the validation cohort. In a later analysis, around 17,000 TCR beta sequences were associated with specific HLA alleles at a false discovery rate of 0.05. Roughly uniform sequencing depth across donors was assumed in presence/absence analyses, although this assumption may not hold. V-gene and J-gene trimming of TCR beta chains was associated with a missense DCLRE1C variant in a later genetic analysis, and the association was replicated in an independent cohort. A later analysis found that HLA-associated TCR beta chains were more clonally expanded and had lower generation probabilities than equally common non-associated chains. Because the 87-base-pair reads could not distinguish some IMGT-functional V segments, including TRBV6-2 and TRBV6-3, those segments were excluded. HLA typing was unavailable for some donors at each locus, so association tests used only the typed subset. Correlated functional status among segregating V segments might reflect linkage disequilibrium, but an unknown experimental factor could not be ruled out. Several of the top co-occurrence clusters appeared to be linked to parvovirus B19, influenza, CMV and Epstein-Barr virus, according to a later analysis. In a later analysis, most CMV-associated TCR beta chains were found to appear HLA-restricted, with HLA associations seemingly driven largely by CMV exposure. The only immune exposure information available for the cohort was CMV serostatus. A further reported finding was that TCR beta sequences accurately predicted the HLA-A and HLA-B alleles for most subjects in the first cohort. Broadly in line with IMGT annotations, most TCR beta V segments showed up in productive rearrangements about 90% or about 30% of the time in an earlier analysis of 450 to 600 of the donors. Assigning TCR associations to individual alleles was difficult when HLA alleles, especially DR and DQ, strongly co-occurred. In vitro tests confirmed that three of the cytomegalovirus-associated TCR beta chains recognize cytomegalovirus antigens. The study gave a list of 150 to 200 TCR beta chains associated with cytomegalovirus. Because counts were too low, roughly 16 rarely observed V segments, including chromosome 9 orphons, were excluded from the earlier analysis of 587 of the donors. According to a later analysis, TCR association rates differed among HLA loci, with DRB1 alleles showing the most associated TCRs and HLA-C alleles showing the fewest. While some public TCRs were present in many individuals, most TCR sequences turned up only very rarely across donors. This cohort had only TCR beta chains sequenced, and the lack of alpha or paired-chain data limited which features could be detected. The sequencing pipeline was judged likely to have produced a cluster of highly shared sequence variants as a technical artifact. A later genetic analysis reported fewer N-insertions in productive TCRs among donors in an Asian-associated ancestry cluster than the roughly 700-donor mean. The authors suggested that the approach could potentially be extended to other disease states and immunological phenotypes.

The cohort comprised some 730 healthy bone marrow donors. At the time of sampling, every cohort member was nominally healthy, though immune exposures that went unrecorded were likely present. The donor was CMV seropositive and was included in the group of approximately 300 seropositive cohort members. Every donor gave a peripheral blood sample, and the peripheral blood mononuclear cells from that sample were used for TCR beta sequencing. Genomic DNA extraction from the blood cell samples was performed with the Qiagen DNeasy Blood Extraction Kit. This clonotype was sampled from a woman under 30 in good health and CMV-seropositive. The sample consisted of PBMCs. Here the chain combines TRBV7-9 and TRBJ2-3; TRBD2 could be the D gene, as 7 bases match. The CDR3 in this case is CASSLMRGPTDTQYF. The bases are TGTGCCAGCAGCTTAATGCGGGGGCCCACAGATACGCAGTATTTT.